This is a list of T cell receptor beta chains from one sample in a study of cytomegalovirus exposure and HLA in healthy donors. Clones were sequenced by immunoSEQ multiplex PCR, and TCRdb holds only the in-frame ones, with some missing. The sample lists some 130,000 clones; 79% were seen once. The specimen sequenced was PBMCs. The source of these receptors is a man aged 18 to 29 in good health and CMV-seronegative. The CDR3 runs from the conserved cysteine through the conserved F or W. The D gene is left open where the match is weak. A clone size is listed for some rows: how often the clone was seen (once, few, many), or a class if it is expanded.

>TRBV4-1|17|.|TRBJ2-1|.
TGCGCCAGCAGCCAAGATGGCGCGGCTAGGCCCTACAATGAGCAGTTCTTC
CASSQDGAARPYNEQFF
>TRBV25-1|18|.|TRBJ2-2|.
TGTGCCAGCAGTGAGTTTGGTTTGGAGGGCTCGAACACCGGGGAGCTGTTTTTT
CASSEFGLEGSNTGELFF
>TRBV5-1|12|TRBD1|TRBJ2-1|.
TGCGCCAGCAGCCAGGGACAGGGGGAACAGTTCTTC
CASSQGQGEQFF
>TRBV7-2|15|.|TRBJ2-7|.
TGTGCCAGCAGCTTAGATTCTCCTGGTTTCGGCGAGCAGTACTTC
CASSLDSPGFGEQYF
>TRBV4-2|17|TRBD2|TRBJ2-2|.
TGTGCCAGCAGCCAAGATCTAAGCGGGAGATCTCTCGGGGAGCTGTTTTTT
CASSQDLSGRSLGELFF
>TRBV5-1|14|TRBD1|TRBJ2-7|.
TGCGCCAGCAGCTCCGGACAGGCCGCCTACGAGCAGTACTTC
CASSSGQAAYEQYF
>TRBV4-3|16|TRBD2|TRBJ2-1|.
TGCGCCAGCAGCCCTATACTAGCGGGACAGTACAATGAGCAGTTCTTC
CASSPILAGQYNEQFF
>TRBV21-1|13|.|TRBJ2-7|.
TGTGCCAGGCCGGACAGGGGGACCTACGAGCAGTACTTC
CARPDRGTYEQYF
>TRBV14|14|.|TRBJ2-7|.
TGTGCCAGCAGCCTATCGGGACTCTCCTACGAGCAGTACTTC
CASSLSGLSYEQYF
>TRBV6-1|15|TRBD2|TRBJ2-3|.
TGTGCCAGCAGTGAAGGCGGGGGGGAAGTAGATACGCAGTATTTT
CASSEGGGEVDTQYF
>TRBV10-3|19|.|TRBJ2-6|few
TGTGCCATCAGTGAGTCGTTGGTTCTAGCGCAGGATGGGGCCAACGTCCTGACTTTC
CAISESLVLAQDGANVLTF
>TRBV25-1|14|.|TRBJ1-6|few
TGTGCCAGCAGTGTTACAGGGTTAGGCTCACCCCTCCACTTT
CASSVTGLGSPLHF
>TRBV29-1|15|.|TRBJ2-1|.
TGCAGCGTTGAATTTGGGGGGGGCGGGGCCAATGAGCAGTTCTTC
CSVEFGGGGANEQFF
>TRBV5-1|15|TRBD2|TRBJ2-7|.
TGCGCCAGCAGGGGAGGGCTAGCGTGGACCTACGAGCAGTACTTC
CASRGGLAWTYEQYF
>TRBV9|15|TRBD1|TRBJ1-1|.
TGTGCCAGCAGCGTAGAGGGACAGGGAAACACTGAAGCTTTCTTT
CASSVEGQGNTEAFF
>TRBV25-1|16|TRBD1|TRBJ2-3|.
TGTGCCAGCAGTGCAGACAGGGGGCTGAGCACAGATACGCAGTATTTT
CASSADRGLSTDTQYF
>TRBV5-6|13|.|TRBJ1-4|few
TGTGCCAGCGAGCGTCGGGATCTTGAAAAACTGTTTTTT
CASERRDLEKLFF
>TRBV15|16|.|TRBJ2-2|.
TGTGCCACCAGCAGGGCCCGCCCGGGGATTCCCGGGGAGCTGTTTTTT
CATSRARPGIPGELFF
>TRBV6-5|13|.|TRBJ1-1|.
TGTGCCAGCAGTGAAGCCCGAGAGACTGAAGCTTTCTTT
CASSEARETEAFF
>TRBV18|19|.|TRBJ2-6|.
TGTGCCAGCTCACCACGGAACAGGGGAGGATTCTCTGGGGCCAACGTCCTGACTTTC
CASSPRNRGGFSGANVLTF
>TRBV4-3|15|.|TRBJ2-7|few
TGCGCCAGCAGCCAAGATCTTTCGAGGACCTACGAGCAGTACTTC
CASSQDLSRTYEQYF
>TRBV27|17|.|TRBJ1-4|.
TGTGCCAGCAGTTCCAAACCCCCAGGATTCACCGGCGAAAAACTGTTTTTT
CASSSKPPGFTGEKLFF
>TRBV6-6|15|.|TRBJ1-5|.
TGTGCCAGCAGTTACACAGGGATGAGTAATCAGCCCCAGCATTTT
CASSYTGMSNQPQHF
>TRBV5-4|14|.|TRBJ1-1|once
TGTGCCAGCAGCTTGGAGTCAAGGAGCACTGAAGCTTTCTTT
CASSLESRSTEAFF
>TRBV11-2|11|.|TRBJ2-4|once
TGTGCCAGCAGCCCCTCTAGCGCTCAGTACTTC
CASSPSSAQYF
>TRBV30|17|TRBD2|TRBJ2-7|.
TGTGCCTGGAGTGTACTTTTAGGCGGGAGAACTCTCTACGAGCAGTACTTC
CAWSVLLGGRTLYEQYF
>TRBV7-3|14|.|TRBJ1-2|few
TGTGCCAGCAGCTTAATAAGGGGCGCAGATGGCTACACCTTC
CASSLIRGADGYTF
>TRBV4-2|15|TRBD2|TRBJ2-1|few
TGTGCCAGCAGCCAAGGAAGCGGGAGCTACAATGAGCAGTTCTTC
CASSQGSGSYNEQFF
>TRBV9|15|.|TRBJ2-5|.
TGTGCCAGCAGCGTAGGGGCCAGGGACCAAGAGACCCAGTACTTC
CASSVGARDQETQYF
>TRBV30|12|.|TRBJ2-1|.
TGTGCCTGGAACCCGAGCACGGATGAGCAGTTCTTC
CAWNPSTDEQFF
>TRBV13|15|TRBD1|TRBJ2-1|.
TGTGCCAGCAGCTCCACTGACAGGGTTTACAATGAGCAGTTCTTC
CASSSTDRVYNEQFF
>TRBV30|15|TRBD1|TRBJ2-3|.
TGTGCCTGGGATAAGGGACAGTTTAGCACAGATACGCAGTATTTT
CAWDKGQFSTDTQYF
>TRBV25-1|14|.|TRBJ1-1|.
TGTGCCAGCAGTGAATTCCGTAGATCATCTGAAGCTTTCTTT
CASSEFRRSSEAFF
>TRBV28|17|TRBD2|TRBJ2-2|.
TGTGCCAGCAGTTTGCTAGCGGGAGCCACGAACACCGGGGAGCTGTTTTTT
CASSLLAGATNTGELFF
>TRBV30|15|TRBD1|TRBJ2-5|.
TGTGCCTGGACCTTGGACAGGGGGTGGCAAGAGACCCAGTACTTC
CAWTLDRGWQETQYF
>TRBV18|16|TRBD1|TRBJ2-7|once
TGTGCCAGCTCAGGGAAAGCGGGACAGGGCTCCTACGAGCAGTACTTC
CASSGKAGQGSYEQYF
>TRBV20-1|11|.|TRBJ1-1|.
TGCAGTGCTAGATGGGGCTCTGAAGCTTTCTTT
CSARWGSEAFF
>TRBV18|15|.|TRBJ1-5|.
TGTGCCAGCTCACCAGTAGCAGGGGTGACTCAGCCCCAGCATTTT
CASSPVAGVTQPQHF
>TRBV19|16|.|TRBJ1-5|.
TGTGCCAGTAGTATAGGAGGAATTTATAGCAATCAGCCCCAGCATTTT
CASSIGGIYSNQPQHF
>TRBV25-1|16|TRBD2|TRBJ2-7|.
TGTGCCAGCACAAATAAGCGGGAGAGCGGCTCCTACGAGCAGTACTTC
CASTNKRESGSYEQYF
>TRBV27|16|TRBD1|TRBJ1-1|.
TGTGCCAGCAGAAACTATCCGGGACAGTTGAACACTGAAGCTTTCTTT
CASRNYPGQLNTEAFF
>TRBV6-6|15|TRBD1|TRBJ1-6|.
TGTGCCAGCAGTATCGGACAGGGACAAGGCTCACCCCTCCACTTT
CASSIGQGQGSPLHF
>TRBV12-5|16|.|TRBJ2-4|.
TGTGCTAGTGGAGTAGACAGCTTACTAGCCAAAAACATTCAGTACTTC
CASGVDSLLAKNIQYF
>TRBV7-9|15|TRBD1|TRBJ2-3|.
TGTGCCAGCAGCTTAACGGGACAGGGCACAGATACGCAGTATTTT
CASSLTGQGTDTQYF